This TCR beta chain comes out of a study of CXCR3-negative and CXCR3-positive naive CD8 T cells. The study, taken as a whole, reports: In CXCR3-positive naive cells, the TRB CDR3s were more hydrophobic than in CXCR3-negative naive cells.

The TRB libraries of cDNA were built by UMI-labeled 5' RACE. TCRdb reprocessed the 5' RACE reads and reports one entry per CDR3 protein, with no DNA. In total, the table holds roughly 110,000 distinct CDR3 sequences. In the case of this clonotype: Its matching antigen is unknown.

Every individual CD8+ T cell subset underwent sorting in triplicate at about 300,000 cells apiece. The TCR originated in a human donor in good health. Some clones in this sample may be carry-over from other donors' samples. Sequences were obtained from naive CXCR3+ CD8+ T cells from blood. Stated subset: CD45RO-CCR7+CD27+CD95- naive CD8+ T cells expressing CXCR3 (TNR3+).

CDR3 residues: CASSLETGHTGELFF. The chain carries TRBV5-1 and TRBJ2-2; TCRdb lists TRBD1, though no DNA is available to test this call. The CDR3 has 15 amino acids. Germline CDR1 reads SGHRS; CDR2 reads YFSETQ.